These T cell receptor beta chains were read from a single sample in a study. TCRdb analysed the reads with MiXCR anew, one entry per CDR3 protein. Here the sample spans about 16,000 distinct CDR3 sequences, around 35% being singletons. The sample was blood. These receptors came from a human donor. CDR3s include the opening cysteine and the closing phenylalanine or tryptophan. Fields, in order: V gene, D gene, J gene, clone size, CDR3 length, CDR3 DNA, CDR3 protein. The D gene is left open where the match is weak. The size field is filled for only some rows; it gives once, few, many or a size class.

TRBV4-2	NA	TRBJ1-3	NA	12	TGTGCCAGCAGTCTAGACAGGAACACCATATATTTT	CASSLDRNTIYF
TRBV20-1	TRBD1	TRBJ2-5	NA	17	TGCAGTGCTAGAGAGTCCCTCCGGGACAGGGACCAAGAGACCCAGTACTTC	CSARESLRDRDQETQYF
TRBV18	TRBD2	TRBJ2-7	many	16	TGTGCCAGCTCACTTCAAGCTAGCGGGGGATCCTACGAGCAGTACTTC	CASSLQASGGSYEQYF
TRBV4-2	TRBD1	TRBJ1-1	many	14	TGTGCCAGCAGCCAAGATGAGGGGGCCACTGAAGCTTTCTTT	CASSQDEGATEAFF
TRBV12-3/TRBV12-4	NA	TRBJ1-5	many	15	TGTGCCAGCAGTTTGGAGTCCAACCCAAATCAGCCCCAGCATTTT	CASSLESNPNQPQHF
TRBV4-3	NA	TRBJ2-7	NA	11	TGCGCCAGCAGCCAAGAAGTCGGGCAGTACTTC	CASSQEVGQYF
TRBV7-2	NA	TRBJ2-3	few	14	TGTGCCAGCAGCTTATCCAGCAGCACAGATACGCAGTATTTT	CASSLSSSTDTQYF
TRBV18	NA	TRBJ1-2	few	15	TGTGCCAGCAACATGGGACTACAGGGTTGGTATGGCTACACCTTC	CASNMGLQGWYGYTF
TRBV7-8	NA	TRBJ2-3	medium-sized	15	TGTGCCAGCAGGGAAACTAGCACTTCCACAGATACGCAGTATTTT	CASRETSTSTDTQYF
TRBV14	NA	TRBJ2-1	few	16	TGTGCCAGCAGCCAAGTCGGAGGGGTCCGGTTCAATGAGCAGTTCTTC	CASSQVGGVRFNEQFF
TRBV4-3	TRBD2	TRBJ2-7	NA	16	TGCGCCAGCAGCCAAGATATCGGACTAGCGACTTACGAGCAGTACTTC	CASSQDIGLATYEQYF
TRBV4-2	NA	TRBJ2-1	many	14	TGTGCCAGCAGCCAAGGAGAAACCTACAATGAGCAGTTCTTC	CASSQGETYNEQFF
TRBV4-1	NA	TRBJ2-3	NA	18	TGCGCCAGCAGCCAAGATACGGGGGCCGCCATGGAGGGAGATACGCAGTATTTT	CASSQDTGAAMEGDTQYF
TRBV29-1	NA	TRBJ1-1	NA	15	TGCAGCGTTTGGAAGGAGGGACCGATTAACACTGAAGCTTTCTTT	CSVWKEGPINTEAFF
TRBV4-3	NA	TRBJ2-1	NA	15	TGCGCCAGCAGCCAAGAGAGCAGGGCCTTCGATGAGCAGTTCTTC	CASSQESRAFDEQFF
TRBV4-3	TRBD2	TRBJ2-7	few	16	TGCGCCAGCAGCCAAGGTACTAGCGGGACTTCCTACGAGCAGTACTTC	CASSQGTSGTSYEQYF
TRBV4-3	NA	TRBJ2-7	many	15	TGCGCCAGCAGCCAAGATCTTGGGGGCACCTACGAGCAGTACTTC	CASSQDLGGTYEQYF
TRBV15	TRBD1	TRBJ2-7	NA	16	TGTGCCACCAGCAGGACGGACAGGGGAAGCTCCTACGAGCAGTACTTC	CATSRTDRGSSYEQYF
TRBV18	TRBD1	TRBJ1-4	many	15	TGTGCCAGCTCGTCCTGGACAGGGGGAAATGAAAAACTGTTTTTT	CASSSWTGGNEKLFF
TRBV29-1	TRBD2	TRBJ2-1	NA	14	TGCAGCGTTGGGACTAGCGGCTCCTACAATGAGCAGTTCTTC	CSVGTSGSYNEQFF
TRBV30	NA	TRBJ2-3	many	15	TGTGCCTGGAGTGTAGGAGAAGGTTACACAGATACGCAGTATTTT	CAWSVGEGYTDTQYF
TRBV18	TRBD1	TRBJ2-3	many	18	TGTGCCAGCTCACCGACAGGGGGCACACCTCTTGGCACAGATACGCAGTATTTT	CASSPTGGTPLGTDTQYF
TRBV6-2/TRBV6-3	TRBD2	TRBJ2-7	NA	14	TGTGCCAGCAGTTCGACTAGCGGTTACAACGAGCAGTACTTC	CASSSTSGYNEQYF
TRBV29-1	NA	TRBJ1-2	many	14	TGCAGCGTTGATTCCGACAGGAAGAACTATGGCTACACCTTC	CSVDSDRKNYGYTF